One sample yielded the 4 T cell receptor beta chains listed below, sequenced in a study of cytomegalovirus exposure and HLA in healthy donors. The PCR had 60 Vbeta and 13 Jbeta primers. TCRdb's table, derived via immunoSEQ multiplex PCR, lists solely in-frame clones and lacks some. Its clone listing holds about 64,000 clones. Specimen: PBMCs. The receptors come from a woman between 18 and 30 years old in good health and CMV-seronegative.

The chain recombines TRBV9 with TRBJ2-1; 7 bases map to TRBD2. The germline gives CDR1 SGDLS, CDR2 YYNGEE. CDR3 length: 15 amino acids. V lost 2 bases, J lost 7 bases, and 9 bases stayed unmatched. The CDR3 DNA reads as TGTGCCAGCAGCGTGGCGGCCTTAGCGGGTAATGAGCAGTTCTTC. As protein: CASSVAALAGNEQFF.

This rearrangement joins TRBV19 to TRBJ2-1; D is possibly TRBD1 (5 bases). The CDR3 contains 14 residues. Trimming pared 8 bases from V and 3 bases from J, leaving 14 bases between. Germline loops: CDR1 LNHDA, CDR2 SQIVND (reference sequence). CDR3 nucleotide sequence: TGTGCCAGTTCTATTGACAGTTTCTACAATGAGCAGTTCTTC. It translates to CASSIDSFYNEQFF.

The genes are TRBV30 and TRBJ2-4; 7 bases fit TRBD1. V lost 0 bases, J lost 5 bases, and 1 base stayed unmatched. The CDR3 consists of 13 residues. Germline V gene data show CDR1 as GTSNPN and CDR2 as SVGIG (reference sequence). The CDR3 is CAWSVGTENIQYF. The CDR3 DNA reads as TGTGCCTGGAGTGTCGGGACAGAAAACATTCAGTACTTC.

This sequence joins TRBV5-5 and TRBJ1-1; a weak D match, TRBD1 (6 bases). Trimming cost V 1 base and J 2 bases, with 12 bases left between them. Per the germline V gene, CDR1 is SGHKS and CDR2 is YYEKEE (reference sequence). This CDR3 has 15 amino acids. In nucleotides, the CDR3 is TGTGCCAGCAGCTTGAGTTGGGGGCCTAACACTGAAGCTTTCTTT. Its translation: CASSLSWGPNTEAFF.